These 30 T cell receptor beta chains share one sample of origin, sequenced in a study of blood T cell repertoires in COVID-19. The data were produced by immunoSEQ multiplex PCR, yet TCRdb's version contains in-frame clones alone and is incomplete. This table has about 38,000 clones, about 90% appearing once. Specimen: peripheral blood. The origin of the receptors is a man in his forties or fifties with active or convalescent COVID-19.

By proportion, this clone is large. This rearrangement joins TRBV4-2 to TRBJ2-7, with D perhaps TRBD1 (5 bases). The germline V gene encodes CDR1 LGHNA and CDR2 YNFKEQ. The V and J ends lost 1 base and 1 base respectively, with 14 bases between them. The CDR3 runs to 16 residues. The CDR3: CASSQVTQGPSYEQYF. DNA of the CDR3: TGTGCCAGCAGCCAAGTGACCCAGGGCCCGTCCTACGAGCAGTACTTC.

This clone was counted only a few times. This chain joins TRBV9 and TRBJ2-3; 10 nucleotides align to TRBD1. The CDR3 sequence is 16 residues long. Germline V lookup: CDR1 SGDLS, CDR2 YYNGEE. J gave up 6 bases and V 4 bases, and 11 bases lay outside the gene matches. The CDR3 loop is CASSSWTGGSGDTQYF. The CDR3 coding sequence is TGTGCCAGCAGCTCCTGGACAGGGGGGTCAGGGGATACGCAGTATTTT.

The chain links TRBV5-6 to TRBJ2-5, with D perhaps TRBD2 (5 bases). The V gene's germline CDR1 is SGHDT and CDR2 YYEEEE. V was shortened by 4 bases and J by 1 base, with 14 bases between the two germline ends. The CDR3 has 15 residues. The CDR3 DNA sequence: TGTGCCAGCAGCCCGTTGGGAGCCACCCAAGAGACCCAGTACTTC. Translating gives CASSPLGATQETQYF.

The chain uses TRBV27 and TRBJ1-4; weak D call: TRBD1 (6 bases). Germline lookup yields CDR1 MNHEY and CDR2 SMNVEV (reference sequence). Trimming removed 2 bases from V and 4 bases from J, with 8 bases in between. The CDR3 sequence is 14 residues long. In DNA, the CDR3 is TGTGCCAGCAGTTTAGGACAGTTTAATGAAAAACTGTTTTTT. This codes for CASSLGQFNEKLFF.

The V call is TRBV2, the J call TRBJ1-1, with a possible D match to TRBD1 (5 bases). Germline CDR1 SNHLY, CDR2 FYNNEI. Trimming took 3 bases from V and 4 from J, leaving 21 bases between them. The CDR3 totals 17 residues. The CDR3 sequence is CASSDNSPRVLGTEAFF. DNA for the CDR3: TGTGCCAGCAGTGATAACAGCCCCAGGGTACTGGGCACTGAAGCTTTCTTT.

The chain employs TRBV28 and TRBJ2-1, with TRBD2 matching 12 bases. The CDR3 is made up of 16 amino acids. Looked up from germline, CDR1 is MDHEN and CDR2 is SYDVKM. After removal of 5 bases from V and 5 bases from J, the junction contained 7 bases not matched to a gene. CDR3 sequence (DNA): TGTGCCAGCAGTCCTCCGGGACTAGCGGGCAACAATGAGCAGTTCTTC. Amino acid sequence: CASSPPGLAGNNEQFF.

This clone came up once. The chain links TRBV4-1 to TRBJ1-2, with a possible D match to TRBD1 (6 bases). This CDR3 is built from 15 residues. CDR1 and CDR2 (germline): MGHRA, YSYEKL. Trimming took 7 bases from V and 4 from J, leaving 19 bases between them. The CDR3 sequence: CASTPVGANGYGYTF. DNA for the CDR3: TGCGCCAGCACCCCGGTGGGGGCGAATGGCTATGGCTACACCTTC.

The CDR3 sequence: CASSLSRRGQQFF. CDR3 nucleotide sequence: TGTGCCAGCAGCTTATCCCGCAGGGGGCAGCAGTTCTTC. This chain joins TRBV7-3 and TRBJ2-1; 8 bases map to TRBD1. The ends lost 2 bases at V and 11 bases at J; junction bases unmatched: 5. Germline V gene data show CDR1 as SGHTA and CDR2 as FQGTGA. The CDR3 is 13 residues long. Based on the CDR3 plus reference TRBV7-3 and TRBJ2-1, the full variable domain is GAGVSQTPSNKVTEKGKYVELRCDPISGHTALYWYRQSLGQGPEFLIYFQGTGAADDSGLPNDRFFAVRPEGSVSTLKIQRTERGDSAVYLCASSLSRRGQQFFGPGTRLTVL.

This clone appeared a single time. The chain has TRBV9 and TRBJ2-2, with 8 bases fitting TRBD1. CDR3 length equals 16 residues. The germline gives CDR1 SGDLS, CDR2 YYNGEE. The V and J ends lost 3 bases and 5 bases, in that order; junction bases with no gene match: 9. Here the CDR3 DNA reads TGTGCCAGCAGCGCAACGACAGGGGCGGGTACCGGGGAGCTGTTTTTT. This encodes CASSATTGAGTGELFF. Together with reference TRBV9 and TRBJ2-2, the CDR3 gives the full variable domain: DSGVTQTPKHLITATGQRVTLRCSPRSGDLSVYWYQQSLDQGLQFLIQYYNGEERAKGNILERFSAQQFPDLHSELNLSSLELGDSALYFCASSATTGAGTGELFFGEGSRLTVL.

The chain joins TRBV21-1 to TRBJ1-2. TRBV21-1 is listed as a pseudogene. The CDR3 contains 14 residues. The CDR3 region has the DNA TGTGCCAGAAGGGAAGAGCGGGGGGAGGAGGTCGCCACCTTC. This codes for CARREERGEEVATF.

This clone was counted once. This chain uses TRBV6-5 with TRBJ2-1; 8 bases are shared with TRBD2. V shed 6 bases, J shed 8 bases, and the junction held 12 bases outside the gene matches. The CDR3 is 15 residues long. Germline CDR1 and CDR2: MNHEY and SVGAGI. This chain's CDR3 is CASSLSPPGGDEQFF. CDR3 bases: TGTGCCAGCAGCCTTTCCCCACCGGGGGGGGATGAGCAGTTCTTC.

This chain uses TRBV28 with TRBJ1-1; 10 bases map to TRBD1. This CDR3 spans 14 amino acids. Germline V lookup: CDR1 MDHEN, CDR2 SYDVKM. After removal of 6 bases from V and 3 bases from J, the junction contained 4 bases not matched to a gene. The DNA of the CDR3 is TGTGCCAGCAGAGGGGGACAGGGGCACACTGAAGCTTTCTTT. This encodes CASRGGQGHTEAFF.

This clone has just one count. The V and J genes are TRBV2 and TRBJ1-1, with D possibly being TRBD1 (6 bases). This CDR3 is built from 14 residues. The V gene lost 8 bases and the J gene lost 4 bases, with 17 bases spanning the gap. Germline-derived CDR1 and CDR2 are SNHLY and FYNNEI. The CDR3 DNA reads TGTGCCAGCCCCCGGGGGGCCGATGGCACTGAAGCTTTCTTT. This translates into CASPRGADGTEAFF. Supplemented by reference TRBV2 and TRBJ1-1, the full variable domain reads EPEVTQTPSHQVTQMGQEVILRCVPISNHLYFYWYRQILGQKVEFLVSFYNNEISEKSEIFDDQFSVERPDGSNFTLKIRSTKLEDSAMYFCASPRGADGTEAFFGQGTRLTVV.

The chain recombines TRBV7-2 with TRBJ2-1; D possibly corresponds to TRBD1 (5 bases). V dropped 0 bases and J dropped 12 bases, with 9 bases sitting between them. Germline CDR1 reads SGHTA; CDR2 reads FQGNSA. The CDR3 contains 12 residues. The CDR3 region is CASSLAGAGQFF. CDR3 bases: TGTGCCAGCAGCTTAGCTGGGGCAGGGCAGTTCTTC.

The chain joins TRBV14 to TRBJ2-6; 10 nucleotides align to TRBD1. The CDR3 totals 17 residues. Germline trimming cut 4 bases from V and 1 base from J; bases unmatched to any gene: 4. Germline V gene lookup returns CDR1 SGHDN and CDR2 FVKESK. The CDR3 DNA is TGTGCCAGCAGCCCGGGACAGGGGCTATCTGGGGCCAACGTCCTGACTTTC. Amino acids: CASSPGQGLSGANVLTF.

J is TRBJ1-5 and V is TRBV24-1; D gene unclear. Germline CDR1 is KGHDR and CDR2 is SFDVKD. Trimming cost V 2 bases and J 7 bases, with 11 bases left between them. There are 14 residues in the CDR3. As DNA, the CDR3 is TGTGCCACCAGTGATTCGGCGGAGATCCAGCCCCAGCATTTT. This codes for CATSDSAEIQPQHF.

This clone has only one observation. The DNA of the CDR3 is TGCAGCGTTGTCGAGATACAGGGGGCGCCTGAAAAACTGTTTTTT. This encodes CSVVEIQGAPEKLFF. This chain joins TRBV29-1 and TRBJ1-4, with 9 positions matching TRBD1. Germline V gives CDR1 SQVTM, CDR2 ANQGSEA. This CDR3 spans 15 amino acids. The V and J ends lost 4 bases and 7 bases, in that order; junction bases with no gene match: 10. Full variable domain (rest looked up from reference TRBV29-1 and TRBJ1-4): SAVISQKPSRDICQRGTSLTIQCQVDSQVTMMFWYRQQPGQSLTLIATANQGSEATYESGFVIDKFPISRPNLTFSTLTVSNMSPEDSSIYLCSVVEIQGAPEKLFFGSGTQLSVL.

This rearrangement joins TRBV6-4 to TRBJ2-2, with D possibly matching TRBD1 (6 bases). Germline lookup yields CDR1 MRHNA and CDR2 SNTAGT. V lost 6 bases to trimming and J lost 6 bases, with 17 bases between them. There are 15 residues in the CDR3. The CDR3 sequence is CASRPGQGSSGELFF. The CDR3 DNA sequence: TGTGCCAGCAGACCCGGGCAGGGGTCGTCCGGGGAGCTGTTTTTT.

The V and J genes are TRBV5-6 and TRBJ2-5, with D perhaps TRBD1 (6 bases). Germline loops: CDR1 SGHDT, CDR2 YYEEEE. The CDR3 extends over 14 amino acids. The V and J ends lost 4 bases and 7 bases respectively, with 17 bases between them. The DNA for the CDR3 is TGTGCCAGCAGCCCACGTCGGACAGCTTGGACCCAGTACTTC. This codes for CASSPRRTAWTQYF.

The chain combines TRBV4-2 with TRBJ2-3; 7 nucleotides align to TRBD2. The CDR3 has 12 residues. V trimming: 4 bases; J trimming: 10 bases; junction bases outside the gene matches: 5. Germline V gives CDR1 LGHNA, CDR2 YNFKEQ. In DNA form, the CDR3 reads TGTGCCAGCAGCCCCTCGGGGGGAGCGCAGTATTTT. Amino acid sequence: CASSPSGGAQYF.

Of note for this clone: Germline is not matched at one junction end, which may reflect a read error. The V call is TRBV10-3, the J call TRBJ1-1, with D maybe TRBD1 (5 bases). The CDR3 is 11 residues long. From germline, CDR1 is ENHRY and CDR2 SYGVKD. This CDR3 reads CAISADTEAFF. The CDR3 coding sequence is TGTGCCATCAGTGCGGACACCGAAGCTTTCTTT.

The chain is built from TRBV10-3 and TRBJ1-3, with D uncertain. Trimming stripped 10 bases from V and 4 bases from J, with 5 bases between. Germline V gene sequence: CDR1 ENHRY, CDR2 SYGVKD. This CDR3 is 10 amino acids long. The DNA for the CDR3 is TGTGCCAGCGAAGGAAACACCATATATTTT. Its translation is CASEGNTIYF.

The chain has TRBV12-3 or TRBV12-4 and TRBJ1-1, with D perhaps TRBD1 (5 bases). This CDR3 has 11 amino acids. V lost 5 bases, J lost 8 bases, and 9 bases lay in between. For the CDR3, the DNA is TGTGCCAGCAGTCTCAGGGTAGAAGCTTTCTTT. It yields the protein CASSLRVEAFF.

Here the CDR3 reads CASSLPTPSGGGIDTQYF. The CDR3 region has the DNA TGTGCCAGCAGCTTGCCCACGCCTAGCGGTGGGGGAATAGATACGCAGTATTTT. The genes are TRBV5-4 and TRBJ2-3; 7 positions agree with TRBD2. Germline lookup yields CDR1 SGHNT and CDR2 YYREEE (reference sequence). This CDR3 spans 18 amino acids. The V gene end was trimmed by 1 base and the J gene end by 5 bases; junction bases not matched to a gene: 16.

This clone has only one observation. This rearrangement joins TRBV7-8 to TRBJ2-1, with D possibly matching TRBD2 (6 bases). The germline V gene encodes CDR1 SGHVS and CDR2 FQNEAQ. The CDR3 contains 17 residues. The V end lost 2 bases, the J end lost 4 bases, and 18 bases lay between the germline ends. CDR3: CASSLYRFGGQYNEQFF. Here the CDR3 DNA reads TGTGCCAGCAGCTTATATAGGTTCGGAGGGCAATACAATGAGCAGTTCTTC. Full variable domain (missing parts from reference TRBV7-8 and TRBJ2-1): GAGVSQSPRYKVAKRGQDVALRCDPISGHVSLFWYQQALGQGPEFLTYFQNEAQLDKSGLPSDRFFAERPEGSVSTLKIQRTQQEDSAVYLCASSLYRFGGQYNEQFFGPGTRLTVL.

The chain recombines TRBV12-3 or TRBV12-4 with TRBJ1-5, with D perhaps TRBD1 (6 bases). With 3 bases removed from V and 7 bases from J, the gap between germline ends came to 7 bases. The CDR3 is 12 residues long. The CDR3 nucleotides read TGTGCCAGCAGTTTTGGGGGCCAGCCCCAGCATTTT. Protein: CASSFGGQPQHF.

This chain uses TRBV18 with TRBJ1-2; tentative D call: TRBD1 (5 bases). Germline V gives CDR1 KGHSH, CDR2 LQKENI. Trimming removed 0 bases at V and 1 base at J, with 12 bases between. The CDR3 spans 16 residues. The CDR3 reads CASSPPGQAYNYGYTF. For the CDR3, the DNA is TGTGCCAGCTCACCACCCGGACAAGCTTATAACTATGGCTACACCTTC.

The J gene is TRBJ1-2, the V gene TRBV19; 8 bases line up with TRBD1. The CDR3 runs to 15 residues. Germline-derived CDR1 and CDR2 are LNHDA and SQIVND (reference sequence). V lost 7 bases, J lost 4 bases, and 11 bases stayed unmatched. CDR3 nucleotide sequence: TGTGCCAGTACGGCCCTACGGACAGGGATCTATGGCTACACCTTC. Its translation: CASTALRTGIYGYTF.

V usage is TRBV11-2 and J usage is TRBJ1-2; 12 nucleotides agree with TRBD1. The CDR3 totals 15 residues. Germline V gene lookup returns CDR1 SGHAT and CDR2 FQNNGV. Germline trimming cut 1 base from V and 8 bases from J; bases unmatched to any gene: 5. CDR3 DNA sequence: TGTGCCAGCAGCTTAGGGGACAGGGGGCTTGGAGGCTACACCTTC. Translating it yields CASSLGDRGLGGYTF.

J is TRBJ2-7 and V is TRBV7-9; tentative D call: TRBD2 (6 bases). The V gene lost 7 bases and the J gene lost 0 bases, with 10 bases spanning the gap. Germline loops: CDR1 SEHNR, CDR2 FQNEAQ (reference sequence). The CDR3 spans 13 residues. CDR3 region: CASMRDSSYEQYF. The DNA for the CDR3 is TGTGCCAGCATGCGGGATTCCTCCTACGAGCAGTACTTC. Variable domain in full (rest from reference TRBV7-9 and TRBJ2-7): DTGVSQNPRHKITKRGQNVTFRCDPISEHNRLYWYRQTLGQGPEFLTYFQNEAQLEKSRLLSDRFSAERPKGSFSTLEIQRTEQGDSAMYLCASMRDSSYEQYFGPGTRLTVT.